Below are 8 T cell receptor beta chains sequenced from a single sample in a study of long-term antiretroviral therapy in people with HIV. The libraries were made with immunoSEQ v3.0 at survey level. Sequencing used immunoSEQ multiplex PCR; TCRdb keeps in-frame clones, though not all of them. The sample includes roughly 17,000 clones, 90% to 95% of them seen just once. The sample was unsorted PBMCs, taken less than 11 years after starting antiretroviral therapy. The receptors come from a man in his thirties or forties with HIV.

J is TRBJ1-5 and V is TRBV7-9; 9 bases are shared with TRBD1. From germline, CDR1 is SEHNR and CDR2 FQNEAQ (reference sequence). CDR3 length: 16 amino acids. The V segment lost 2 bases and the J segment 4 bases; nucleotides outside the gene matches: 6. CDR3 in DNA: TGTGCCAGCAGCTTAACCGGGACAGGGCGAAATCAGCCCCAGCATTTT. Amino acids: CASSLTGTGRNQPQHF.

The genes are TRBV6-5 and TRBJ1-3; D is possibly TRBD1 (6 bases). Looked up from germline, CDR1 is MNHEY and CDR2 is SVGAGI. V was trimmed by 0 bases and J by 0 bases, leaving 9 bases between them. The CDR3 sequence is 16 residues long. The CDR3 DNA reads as TGTGCCAGCAGTTACTCTGCAGGGGACTCTGGAAACACCATATATTTT. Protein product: CASSYSAGDSGNTIYF.

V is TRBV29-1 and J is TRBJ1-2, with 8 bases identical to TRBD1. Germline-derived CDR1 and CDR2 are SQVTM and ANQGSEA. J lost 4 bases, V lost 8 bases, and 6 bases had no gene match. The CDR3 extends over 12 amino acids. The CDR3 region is CSYRTGRYGYTF. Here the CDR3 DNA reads TGCAGCTATCGGACAGGGCGCTATGGCTACACCTTC.

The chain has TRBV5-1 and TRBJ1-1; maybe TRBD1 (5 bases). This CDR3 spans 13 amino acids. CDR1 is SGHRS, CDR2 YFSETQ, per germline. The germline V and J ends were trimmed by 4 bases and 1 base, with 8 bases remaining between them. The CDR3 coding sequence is TGCGCCAGCAGCGATCAGGGGAACACTGAAGCTTTCTTT. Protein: CASSDQGNTEAFF.

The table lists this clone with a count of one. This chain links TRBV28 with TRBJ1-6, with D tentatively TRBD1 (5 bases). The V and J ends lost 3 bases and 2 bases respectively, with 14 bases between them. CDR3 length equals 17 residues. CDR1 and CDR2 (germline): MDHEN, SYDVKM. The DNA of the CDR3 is TGTGCCAGCAGTTTTTTAGTGGGGGGAACCTATAATTCACCCCTCCACTTT. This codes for CASSFLVGGTYNSPLHF. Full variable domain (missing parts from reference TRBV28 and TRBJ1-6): DVKVTQSSRYLVKRTGEKVFLECVQDMDHENMFWYRQDPGLGLRLIYFSYDVKMKEKGDIPEGYSVSREKKERFSLILESASTNQTSMYLCASSFLVGGTYNSPLHFGNGTRLTVT.

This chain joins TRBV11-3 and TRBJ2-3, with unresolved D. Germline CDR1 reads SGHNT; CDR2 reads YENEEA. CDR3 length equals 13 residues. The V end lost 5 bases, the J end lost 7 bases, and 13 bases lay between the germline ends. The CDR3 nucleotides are TGTGCCAGCAGCCCCTTAGGCGGCAATACGCAGTATTTT. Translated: CASSPLGGNTQYF.

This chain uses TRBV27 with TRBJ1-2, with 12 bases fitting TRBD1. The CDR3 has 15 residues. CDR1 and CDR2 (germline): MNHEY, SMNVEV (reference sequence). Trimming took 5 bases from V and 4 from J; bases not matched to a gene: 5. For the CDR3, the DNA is TGTGCCAGCAGTCCGGGACAGGGGGCGGGCTATGGCTACACCTTC. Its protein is CASSPGQGAGYGYTF.

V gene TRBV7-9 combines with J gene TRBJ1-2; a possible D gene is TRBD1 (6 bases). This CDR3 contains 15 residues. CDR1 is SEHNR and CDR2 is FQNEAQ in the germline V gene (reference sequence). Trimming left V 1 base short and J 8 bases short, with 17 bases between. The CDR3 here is CASSLVNHRVEGYTF. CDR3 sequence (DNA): TGTGCCAGCAGCTTAGTGAATCACAGGGTGGAAGGCTACACCTTC.